This T cell receptor beta chain is drawn from a study of CD8+ T cells in alopecia areata. General observations from the study: Shared TCR sequences were less clear between patients than in mice, possibly partly from HLA diversity. Across lesional scalp, and particularly alopecia totalis/universalis, clonality surpassed that of normal scalp.

Extracted RNA was reverse transcribed, and the resulting cDNA served as sequencing template. Profiling relied on immunoSEQ multiplex PCR, and the TCRdb table lists in-frame clones only, not all of them. The repertoire holds under 40,000 clones, with around half as singletons. Roughly 5 patients' sorted CD4+ cells yielded CD25+CD127- cells. The investigators collected lesional scalp punch biopsies and peripheral blood from alopecia areata patients. The researchers isolated CD4+ and CD8+ T cells from PBMCs by sorting. For this clone: Its antigen is as yet unknown.

CDR3 length: 13 amino acids. The V gene lost 5 bases and the J gene lost 2 bases, with 9 bases spanning the gap. The V gene's germline CDR1 is SGHRS and CDR2 YFSETQ. The sequencing input was CD4+ Tregs sorted from blood. The gene calls are TRBV5-1 and TRBJ2-3; D gene unclear. The receptor's source is a human donor with alopecia areata. In nucleotides, the CDR3 is TGCGCCAGCAGGGGCGATTTCACAGATACGCAGTATTTT. Its protein product is CASRGDFTDTQYF.